The 11 T cell receptor beta chains in this list originate from one sample, sequenced in a study of T cell clonality in common variable immunodeficiency. Assay used: immunoSEQ multiplex PCR; TCRdb lists only in-frame clones, some missing. Singletons are absent from the sample, which has under 50,000 clones. The sample was peripheral blood mononuclear cells. The origin of the receptors is a person aged 18-69 years in good health.

This clone was recorded at least ten times. The DNA ends 3 residues before the CDR3 does, and the rest of the CDR3 is filled in from the germline J gene. This chain joins TRBV7-2 and TRBJ1-1; tentative D call: TRBD1 (5 bases). The CDR3 length is 13 residues. Germline CDR1 SGHTA, CDR2 FQGNSA. Trimming stripped 4 bases from V and 4 bases from J, with 10 bases between. CDR3 loop: CASSSGGTTEAFF. Partial CDR3 DNA: TGTGCCAGCAGCTCGGGGGGGACCACTGAA.

This clone was found many times. With the read ending 3 residues before the CDR3 end, the germline J gene is used to fill in that end. The chain carries TRBV7-2 and TRBJ2-3, with D possibly being TRBD2 (5 bases). CDR1 is SGHTA, CDR2 FQGNSA, per germline. The CDR3 has 13 amino acids. V was shortened by 5 bases and J by 2 bases, with 8 bases between the two germline ends. The CDR3 region is CASSHDYTDTQYF. Partial CDR3 DNA: TGTGCCAGCAGCCACGACTACACAGATACG. The full variable domain, rest sourced from reference TRBV7-2 and TRBJ2-3, is GAGVSQSPSNKVTEKGKDVELRCDPISGHTALYWYRQSLGQGLEFLIYFQGNSAPDKSGLPSDRFSAERTGGSVSTLTIQRTQQEDSAVYLCASSHDYTDTQYFGPGTRLTVL.

This clone was observed at least ten times. The read terminates 3 residues before the CDR3 end, so the remaining end is supplied by the germline J gene. This rearrangement joins TRBV4-2 to TRBJ1-2, with D unclear. Trimming took off 0 bases at V and 4 bases at J, with 12 bases between the two ends. The CDR3 extends over 15 amino acids. Germline V gene lookup returns CDR1 LGHNA and CDR2 YNFKEQ. The CDR3 region is CASSQDLAESYGYTF. The DNA read from the CDR3 is TGTGCCAGCAGCCAAGATCTGGCGGAGAGCTATGGC.

This clone was detected many times. The read terminates 3 residues before the CDR3 end, so the remaining end is supplied by the germline J gene. The rearrangement links TRBV7-2 to TRBJ1-4; 9 bases match TRBD1. Germline CDR1 reads SGHTA; CDR2 reads FQGNSA. The CDR3 has 14 amino acids. With V trimmed by 6 bases and J by 8 bases, 7 bases remained unmatched. The CDR3 protein is CASSPTGGREKLFF. The sequenced CDR3 bases are TGTGCCAGCAGTCCCACAGGGGGCCGAGAAAAA.

This clone occurred a few times. The read finishes 3 residues shy of the CDR3 end, and the germline J gene is used to complete it. The chain recombines TRBV2 with TRBJ1-2; D not resolved. This CDR3 has 15 residues. Germline CDR1 is SNHLY and CDR2 is FYNNEI. CDR3 region: CASSGTSGFYNDYTF. The CDR3 bases that were read are TGTGCCAGCAGTGGGACTAGCGGGTTCTACAATGAC.

This clone was observed at least ten times. The observed sequence ends 3 residues before the CDR3 terminus, with the missing tail filled in from the germline J gene. V and J are TRBV5-1 and TRBJ2-1; D gene unclear. Between the trimmed V and J ends, which lost 0 bases and 0 bases, there was a span of 10 bases. Looked up from germline, CDR1 is SGHRS and CDR2 is YFSETQ. This CDR3 contains 16 residues. Here the CDR3 reads CASSLDGKGSYNEQFF. The covered CDR3 bases are TGCGCCAGCAGCTTGGATGGAAAGGGCTCCTACAATGAG.

The sample holds many counts of this clone. The read stops 3 residues short of the end of the CDR3; the missing end is completed from the germline J gene. The chain combines TRBV19 with TRBJ1-6, with TRBD1 matching 9 bases. Germline CDR1 LNHDA, CDR2 SQIVND (reference sequence). V was pared by 4 bases and J by 10 bases, with 8 bases of the junction left unmatched. The CDR3 runs 15 residues. The CDR3 sequence: CASSTRRTGDSPLHF. CDR3 DNA (partial): TGTGCCAGTAGTACCAGGCGGACAGGGGACTCACCC.

This clone has at least ten counts. The CDR3 goes on 3 residues after the read ends, and that part is filled in from the germline J gene. This rearrangement joins TRBV6-2 or TRBV6-3 to TRBJ2-7; the match to TRBD1 covers 9 bases. Trimming cost V 10 bases and J 0 bases; bases outside gene matches: 7. The CDR3 runs 14 residues. CDR1 and CDR2 (germline): MNHEY, SVGEGT. The covered CDR3 bases are TGTGCCACCTCCGGACAGGGGAGCTCCTACGAG. Its translation: CATSGQGSSYE. The full CDR3 reads CATSGQGSSYEQYF.

This clone was observed many times. The sequence runs out 3 residues before the end of the CDR3; the remainder is reconstructed from the germline J gene. The chain uses TRBV10-3 and TRBJ2-3, with 8 bases matching TRBD2. The CDR3 length is 13 residues. Germline V gene data show CDR1 as ENHRY and CDR2 as SYGVKD. Germline trimming cut 4 bases from V and 4 bases from J; bases unmatched to any gene: 1. CDR3 DNA, as far as it was read: TGTGCCATCAGTGGGACTAGCCCAGATACG. It translates to CAISGTSPDT. The whole CDR3 region reads CAISGTSPDTQYF.

There are many counts of this clone. The CDR3 extends 3 residues past the end of the read, so its final part is completed from the germline J gene. The chain uses TRBV5-1 and TRBJ1-1; D gene ambiguous. V lost 0 bases and J 1 base, leaving 13 bases between the germline ends. The CDR3 is 16 residues long. The germline V gene encodes CDR1 SGHRS and CDR2 YFSETQ. The covered CDR3 bases are TGCGCCAGCAGCTTGGTGAAGGGCCGGGGGAACACTGAA. This sequence encodes CASSLVKGRGNTE. The entire CDR3 reads CASSLVKGRGNTEAFF.

This clone was seen many times. With the read ending 3 residues before the CDR3 end, the germline J gene is used to fill in that end. The chain uses TRBV20-1 and TRBJ2-5, with a possible D match to TRBD1 (6 bases). Germline V gives CDR1 DFQATT, CDR2 SNEGSKA (reference sequence). V lost 4 bases, J lost 4 bases, and 16 bases lay in between. The CDR3 is 14 residues long. The sequenced part of the CDR3 DNA is TGCAGTGCTACACAGCCAGGGGTCGGAGAGACC. Translated: CSATQPGVGET. The entire CDR3 protein reads CSATQPGVGETQYF.